This passage covers 22 T cell receptor beta chains from one sample sequenced in a study of early T cells in non-severe SARS-CoV-2 infection. TCRdb itself ran the 5' RACE reads through MiXCR, one entry per CDR3 protein. The table has under 140,000 distinct CDR3 sequences, about 12% seen once. The starting material was whole blood, obtained at baseline. Every receptor here comes from an adult who was a healthcare worker with PCR-confirmed SARS-CoV-2 infection or an uninfected control (not recorded which).

This clonotype occurred many times. The CDR3 reads CSAATGTNYGYTF. CDR3 DNA sequence: TGCAGTGCTGCTACCGGGACTAACTATGGCTACACCTTC. J is TRBJ1-2 and V is TRBV20-1; D call uncertain. This CDR3 comprises 13 residues. V lost 5 bases, J lost 0 bases, and 10 bases lay in between. The germline gives CDR1 DFQATT, CDR2 SNEGSKA (reference sequence).

This clonotype occurred many times. The chain combines TRBV29-1 with TRBJ1-2, with 8 bases that match TRBD1. Germline-derived CDR1 and CDR2 are SQVTM and ANQGSEA. The CDR3 is made up of 12 amino acids. The CDR3 loop is CIARDRNYGYTF. The CDR3 nucleotides read TGCATTGCCCGGGACAGGAACTATGGCTACACCTTC.

This clonotype turned up a few times. The chain employs TRBV10-2 and TRBJ2-5; possible D gene TRBD1, 6 bases. CDR1 and CDR2 from the germline V gene are WSHSY and SAAADI. Trimming took 8 bases from V and 4 from J, leaving 20 bases between them. The CDR3 extends over 15 amino acids. CDR3 in DNA: TGCGCCAGCGGGCCATGGGGGAGAGGGGGAGAGACCCAGTACTTC. Amino acid sequence: CASGPWGRGGETQYF.

This clonotype was counted a few times. This chain joins TRBV7-6 and TRBJ2-3, with TRBD2 matching 10 bases. Per the germline V gene, CDR1 is SGHVS and CDR2 is FNYEAQ. J was trimmed by 0 bases and V by 4 bases; bases with no gene match: 4. The CDR3 is 16 residues long. CDR3 in amino acids: CASSSRTSGSTDTQYF. As DNA, the CDR3 is TGTGCCAGCAGCTCACGGACTAGCGGAAGCACAGATACGCAGTATTTT.

This clonotype was counted a few times. V and J are TRBV7-9 and TRBJ1-1; possibly TRBD1 for D (5 bases). Trimming shortened V by 10 bases and J by 1 base, and 16 bases separated the two germline ends. The CDR3 is 14 residues long. Germline values: CDR1 SEHNR, CDR2 FQNEAQ (reference sequence). CDR3 sequence reads: CATQQVLPNTEAFF. The CDR3 DNA sequence: TGTGCCACCCAACAGGTTCTCCCGAACACTGAAGCTTTCTTT.

In DNA, the CDR3 is TGTGCCAGCATCCCCACCACGGGACCGTCAAATTCACCCCTCCACTTT. Residues: CASIPTTGPSNSPLHF. This rearrangement joins TRBV2 to TRBJ1-6, with D maybe TRBD1 (5 bases). This CDR3 is 16 amino acids long. Germline CDR1 reads SNHLY; CDR2 reads FYNNEI. Trimming removed 7 bases from V and 7 bases from J, with 20 bases in between. The full variable domain, rest sourced from reference TRBV2 and TRBJ1-6, is EPEVTQTPSHQVTQMGQEVILRCVPISNHLYFYWYRQILGQKVEFLVSFYNNEISEKSEIFDDQFSVERPDGSNFTLKIRSTKLEDSAMYFCASIPTTGPSNSPLHFGNGTRLTVT.

J is TRBJ2-2 and V is TRBV7-9, with D tentatively TRBD2 (5 bases). This CDR3 contains 13 residues. Deletions cut 0 bases from V and 6 bases from J, with 5 bases between. The germline V gene encodes CDR1 SEHNR and CDR2 FQNEAQ (reference sequence). CDR3 DNA: TGTGCCAGCAGCTTAGCCGGGGCCGGGGAGCTGTTTTTT. As protein: CASSLAGAGELFF.

The genes are TRBV12-3 or TRBV12-4 and TRBJ2-5; D not certain. This CDR3 contains 14 residues. The ends were cut back, 4 bases at V and 5 bases at J, with 14 bases in the middle. The CDR3: CASSSTPVEETQYF. The CDR3 DNA follows: TGTGCCAGCAGTTCGACTCCTGTAGAGGAGACCCAGTACTTC.

This sequence joins TRBV18 and TRBJ1-1, with 8 bases fitting TRBD1. CDR1 and CDR2 from the germline V gene are KGHSH and LQKENI. The junction had 4 bases not matched to a gene; V was cut back by 6 bases and J by 7 bases. This CDR3 region has 12 residues. CDR3 sequence (DNA): TGTGCCAGCTCGCTGGACAGGGTTGAAGCTTTCTTT. It codes for CASSLDRVEAFF. The whole variable domain, remainder taken from reference TRBV18 and TRBJ1-1, is NAGVMQNPRHLVRRRGQEARLRCSPMKGHSHVYWYRQLPEEGLKFMVYLQKENIIDESGMPKERFSAEFPKEGPSILRIQQVVRGDSAAYFCASSLDRVEAFFGQGTRLTVV.

This clonotype was recorded at least ten times. V is TRBV5-1 and J is TRBJ1-4, with no clear D. With 2 bases removed from V and 7 bases from J, the gap between germline ends came to 12 bases. The CDR3 covers 14 residues. Germline values: CDR1 SGHRS, CDR2 YFSETQ. CDR3 residues: CASSFSARGEKLFF. In DNA, the CDR3 is TGCGCCAGCAGCTTTTCGGCCCGGGGTGAAAAACTGTTTTTT.

This chain connects TRBV18 to TRBJ2-1, with D maybe TRBD1 (6 bases). Germline loops: CDR1 KGHSH, CDR2 LQKENI. The CDR3 has 13 amino acids. The ends were cut back, 8 bases at V and 7 bases at J, with 15 bases in the middle. CDR3 bases: TGTGCCAGCCAGTTGGACAGAGGTAATGAGCAGTTCTTC. Encoded protein: CASQLDRGNEQFF.

The V gene is TRBV19, the J gene TRBJ2-5, with TRBD1 as a possible D gene (6 bases). Trimming cost V 4 bases and J 3 bases, with 15 bases left between them. The CDR3 is made up of 15 amino acids. Germline V gene sequence: CDR1 LNHDA, CDR2 SQIVND (reference sequence). The CDR3 DNA follows: TGTGCCAGTAGTACCGAGCGAACAGGGAAAGAGACCCAGTACTTC. It is translated as CASSTERTGKETQYF.

This clonotype was detected only once. This CDR3 reads CASSSPANTEAFF. In nucleotides, the CDR3 is TGTGCCAGCAGCTCCCCGGCGAACACTGAAGCTTTCTTT. The chain has TRBV28 and TRBJ1-1; D is ambiguous. V dropped 6 bases and J dropped 1 base, with 9 bases sitting between them. Germline-derived CDR1 and CDR2 are MDHEN and SYDVKM. There are 13 residues in the CDR3.

This clonotype has more than one count but fewer than ten. The chain carries TRBV5-4 and TRBJ1-1, with TRBD1 matching over 8 bases. The germline V gene encodes CDR1 SGHNT and CDR2 YYREEE (reference sequence). The J segment lost 2 bases and the V segment lost 4 bases, leaving 7 bases of the junction unmatched. This CDR3 spans 15 amino acids. This chain's CDR3 is CASSPLTGANTEAFF. In DNA form, the CDR3 reads TGTGCCAGCAGCCCCCTGACAGGGGCCAACACTGAAGCTTTCTTT. Full variable domain (missing parts from reference TRBV5-4 and TRBJ1-1): ETGVTQSPTHLIKTRGQQVTLRCSSQSGHNTVSWYQQALGQGPQFIFQYYREEENGRGNFPPRFSGLQFPNYSSELNVNALELDDSALYLCASSPLTGANTEAFFGQGTRLTVV.

There are a few counts of this clonotype. This sequence joins TRBV6-5 and TRBJ2-7; D gene ambiguous. The CDR3 runs to 15 residues. Trimming took off 2 bases at V and 5 bases at J, with 16 bases between the two ends. CDR1 MNHEY and CDR2 SVGAGI come from the germline V gene. CDR3 sequence: CASSYRRLLGDEQYF. The DNA for the CDR3 is TGTGCCAGCAGTTACAGGAGACTCCTTGGGGACGAGCAGTACTTC.

This clonotype has a handful of counts. The rearrangement links TRBV12-3 or TRBV12-4 to TRBJ2-7; TRBD1 agrees at 10 bases. The CDR3 length is 14 residues. V lost 4 bases to trimming and J lost 3 bases; unmatched junction nucleotides: 3. CDR3 coding DNA: TGTGCCAGCAGTTCCCGGGACAGGGGCTACGAGCAGTACTTC. Its protein is CASSSRDRGYEQYF.

V is TRBV27 and J is TRBJ2-5; tentative D call: TRBD2 (6 bases). Per the germline V gene, CDR1 is MNHEY and CDR2 is SMNVEV (reference sequence). The ends were cut back, 8 bases at V and 7 bases at J, with 20 bases in the middle. The CDR3 is 14 amino acids. CDR3 coding DNA: TGTGCCAGCGGGCGCCCTGGGAGGCTAGGGACCCAGTACTTC. This codes for CASGRPGRLGTQYF.

This clonotype has at least ten counts. The chain is built from TRBV7-2 and TRBJ2-1; D is unresolved. CDR1 SGHTA and CDR2 FQGNSA come from the germline V gene. V shed 4 bases and J shed 3 bases, with 10 bases lying between them. This CDR3 comprises 14 residues. For the CDR3, the DNA is TGTGCCAGCAGCTCGCAGCTCGTCTACAATGAGCAGTTCTTC. Translation: CASSSQLVYNEQFF. Full variable domain (outside the CDR3, taken from reference TRBV7-2 and TRBJ2-1): GAGVSQSPSNKVTEKGKDVELRCDPISGHTALYWYRQSLGQGLEFLIYFQGNSAPDKSGLPSDRFSAERTGGSVSTLTIQRTQQEDSAVYLCASSSQLVYNEQFFGPGTRLTVL.

This clonotype was detected ten times or more. The chain combines TRBV2 with TRBJ1-3, with TRBD1 matching over 9 bases. In germline, CDR1 is SNHLY, CDR2 FYNNEI. The CDR3 has 17 residues. The ends lost 6 bases at V and 0 bases at J; junction bases unmatched: 9. The CDR3 DNA reads TGTGCCAGCAGAAGAGGACAGGGGATGGGCTCTGGAAACACCATATATTTT. Translating gives CASRRGQGMGSGNTIYF. Together with reference TRBV2 and TRBJ1-3, the CDR3 gives the full variable domain: EPEVTQTPSHQVTQMGQEVILRCVPISNHLYFYWYRQILGQKVEFLVSFYNNEISEKSEIFDDQFSVERPDGSNFTLKIRSTKLEDSAMYFCASRRGQGMGSGNTIYFGEGSWLTVV.

This clonotype was observed at least ten times. The CDR3 DNA reads TGCGCCAGCAGCTTGGACGGGTCAGAGACCCAGTACTTC. Residues: CASSLDGSETQYF. This sequence joins TRBV5-1 and TRBJ2-5; no clear D gene. V was pared by 0 bases and J by 4 bases, with 7 bases between. The CDR3 spans 13 residues. In germline, CDR1 is SGHRS, CDR2 YFSETQ. Complete variable domain (other parts from reference TRBV5-1 and TRBJ2-5): KAGVTQTPRYLIKTRGQQVTLSCSPISGHRSVSWYQQTPGQGLQFLFEYFSETQRNKGNFPGRFSGRQFSNSRSEMNVSTLELGDSALYLCASSLDGSETQYFGPGTRLLVL.

The V gene is TRBV3-1, the J gene TRBJ2-7; TRBD2 agrees at 12 bases. Germline lookup yields CDR1 LGHDT and CDR2 YNNKEL (reference sequence). The trim removed 3 bases at V and 7 bases at J, leaving 7 bases unmatched. This CDR3 spans 15 amino acids. The CDR3 region has the DNA TGTGCCAGCAGCCATCTAGCGGGGGGGCCTGGAGAGCAGTACTTC. As protein: CASSHLAGGPGEQYF.

V is TRBV6-1 and J is TRBJ2-7, with D unclear. The CDR3 runs 13 residues. The germline CDR1 and CDR2 sequences are MNHNS and SASEGT. Trimming shortened V by 8 bases and J by 3 bases, and 14 bases separated the two germline ends. The CDR3 is CASLLTENYEQYF. CDR3 nucleotide sequence: TGTGCCAGCCTTTTAACGGAGAACTACGAGCAGTACTTC.